The present entry profiles one T cell receptor (beta chain) with its context. What it binds is unknown. The source of the sample is a study of cytomegalovirus exposure and HLA in healthy donors. Whole-study results and caveats: The classifier reportedly diagnosed cytomegalovirus status with high specificity and sensitivity. An analysis was carried out at a later point. It showed that HLA-associated TCR beta chains were more clonally expanded than equally common non-associated chains.

The primer mix had 60 Vbeta and 13 Jbeta primers. Repertoires were generated with immunoSEQ multiplex PCR, while TCRdb's copy carries only in-frame clones and drops some. The profile shows about 150,000 clones, approximately 78% of them singletons. The CDR3 covers 16 residues. Germline CDR1 reads MGHRA; CDR2 reads YSYEKL. Trimming pared 0 bases from V and 2 bases from J, leaving 14 bases between. The TCR was taken from a woman between 50 and 59 years old in good health and CMV-seropositive. Source material: PBMCs. This rearrangement joins TRBV4-1 to TRBJ2-7, with unresolved D. CDR3 sequence reads: CASSQDRTLRTYEQYF. The CDR3 DNA sequence: TGCGCCAGCAGCCAAGATAGAACACTCAGGACCTACGAGCAGTACTTC.